This T cell receptor (beta chain) derives from a study of long-term antiretroviral therapy in people with HIV. This clone showed up just a few times. At survey level, the immunoSEQ assay was run in its v3.0 version. Sequencing aimed at about 35,000-55,000 T-cell genomes per sample. Clones were sequenced by immunoSEQ multiplex PCR, and TCRdb holds only the in-frame ones, with some missing. This sample carries about 17,000 clones, under 85% of them seen once, and the ten largest clones take 11%. At least two post-ART and at least one pre-ART PBMC sample were available for each donor. Germline trimming cut 5 bases from V and 9 bases from J; bases unmatched to any gene: 4. In germline, CDR1 is LNHDA, CDR2 SQIVND (reference sequence). This CDR3 spans 12 amino acids.

Sequenced material: unsorted PBMCs, taken 2.3 years after starting antiretroviral therapy. This chain joins TRBV19 and TRBJ1-5, with TRBD1 matching 7 bases. The clonotype comes from a woman between 35 and 50 years old with HIV. The CDR3 loop reads CASSEQGLPQHF. The CDR3 nucleotides read TGTGCCAGTAGTGAACAGGGGCTGCCCCAGCATTTT.